The rows below give T cell receptor beta chains drawn from one sample of a study of siplizumab effects on memory and regulatory T cells. The repertoire was sequenced with immunoSEQ multiplex PCR; TCRdb's copy has only in-frame clones and lacks some. Seen here are about 100,000 clones, 94% observed once, and the top ten hold roughly 0.61%. Sequencing was performed on Tregs sorted from blood. All receptors derive from a human donor in good health. Each CDR3 is given with its conserved first and last residue. A D gene is named only where the DNA matches it firmly. Size is stated for part of the rows, as once, few or many counts, or as a class when the clone is expanded.

j_call: TRBJ2-2; d_call: NA; v_call: TRBV19; clone_size: once; cdr3_aa: CASSVGLAGTGELFF; cdr3_nt: TGTGCCAGTAGTGTCGGACTGGCGGGCACCGGGGAGCTGTTTTTT
j_call: TRBJ2-5; d_call: NA; v_call: TRBV5-6; clone_size: NA; cdr3_aa: CASSKPQETQYF; cdr3_nt: TGTGCCAGCAGCAAGCCGCAAGAGACCCAGTACTTC
j_call: TRBJ2-3; d_call: TRBD1; v_call: TRBV27; clone_size: NA; cdr3_aa: CASTTTGTGRIGLDTQYF; cdr3_nt: TGTGCCAGCACCACAACGGGGACAGGGAGGATCGGATTAGATACGCAGTATTTT
j_call: TRBJ2-4; d_call: NA; v_call: TRBV7-9; clone_size: NA; cdr3_aa: CASSLERGRNIQYF; cdr3_nt: TGTGCCAGCAGCTTAGAGAGGGGTCGGAACATTCAGTACTTC
j_call: TRBJ2-1; d_call: NA; v_call: TRBV7-3; clone_size: NA; cdr3_aa: CASSPKSSVGDNEQFF; cdr3_nt: TGTGCCAGCAGCCCTAAGTCTAGCGTAGGAGACAATGAGCAGTTCTTC
j_call: TRBJ1-1; d_call: NA; v_call: TRBV5-1; clone_size: NA; cdr3_aa: CASSSNSPTGAFF; cdr3_nt: TGCGCCAGCAGCTCCAACAGCCCAACAGGGGCTTTCTTT
j_call: TRBJ2-1; d_call: NA; v_call: TRBV9; clone_size: NA; cdr3_aa: CASSGNALPTNEQFF; cdr3_nt: TGTGCCAGCAGCGGAAACGCACTACCTACTAATGAGCAGTTCTTC
j_call: TRBJ2-7; d_call: NA; v_call: TRBV19; clone_size: NA; cdr3_aa: CASSIVLGGYSYEQYF; cdr3_nt: TGTGCCAGTAGTATAGTTCTGGGCGGATACTCCTACGAGCAGTACTTC
j_call: TRBJ1-5; d_call: TRBD1; v_call: TRBV19; clone_size: NA; cdr3_aa: CASSIVIETGGNQPQHF; cdr3_nt: TGTGCCAGTAGTATAGTAATTGAGACAGGGGGCAATCAGCCCCAGCATTTT
j_call: TRBJ1-6; d_call: NA; v_call: TRBV5-1; clone_size: NA; cdr3_aa: CASSLVQRGSPLHF; cdr3_nt: TGCGCCAGCAGCTTGGTACAGAGAGGTTCACCCCTCCACTTT
j_call: TRBJ1-1; d_call: TRBD1; v_call: TRBV14; clone_size: NA; cdr3_aa: CASSLWGQGVANTEAFF; cdr3_nt: TGTGCCAGCAGCCTCTGGGGACAGGGGGTCGCGAACACTGAAGCTTTCTTT
j_call: TRBJ1-3; d_call: NA; v_call: TRBV6-6; clone_size: NA; cdr3_aa: CASSYSAGNRGNTIYF; cdr3_nt: TGTGCCAGCAGTTACTCAGCAGGGAATCGTGGAAACACCATATATTTT
j_call: TRBJ1-3; d_call: NA; v_call: TRBV11-2; clone_size: NA; cdr3_aa: CASSWRIRAIEGNTIYF; cdr3_nt: TGTGCCAGCAGCTGGCGAATAAGGGCGATCGAGGGAAACACCATATATTTT
j_call: TRBJ2-5; d_call: NA; v_call: TRBV4-2; clone_size: NA; cdr3_aa: CASSHNGGVAEQETQYF; cdr3_nt: TGTGCCAGCAGCCATAACGGAGGCGTAGCGGAGCAAGAGACCCAGTACTTC
j_call: TRBJ1-4; d_call: NA; v_call: TRBV25-1; clone_size: NA; cdr3_aa: CASSEFEIWNEKLFF; cdr3_nt: TGTGCCAGCAGTGAATTTGAGATATGGAATGAAAAACTGTTTTTT
j_call: TRBJ1-3; d_call: NA; v_call: TRBV25-1; clone_size: NA; cdr3_aa: CASSDVRFLGNTIYF; cdr3_nt: TGTGCCAGCAGTGACGTCCGGTTTTTAGGAAACACCATATATTTT
j_call: TRBJ1-1; d_call: TRBD1; v_call: TRBV18; clone_size: NA; cdr3_aa: CASSRVHVRGLTEAFF; cdr3_nt: TGTGCCAGCTCACGGGTCCACGTCAGGGGGCTGACTGAAGCTTTCTTT
j_call: TRBJ1-4; d_call: NA; v_call: TRBV11-2; clone_size: NA; cdr3_aa: CASSITGTLGEKLFF; cdr3_nt: TGTGCCAGCAGCATAACAGGGACTCTGGGGGAAAAACTGTTTTTT